The rows below give T cell receptor beta chains drawn from one sample of a study of identical twins. TCRdb reanalysed the 5' RACE reads using MiXCR and keeps one entry per CDR3 protein. The repertoire holds 1.5 million to 2 million distinct CDR3 sequences, with less than 40% as singletons. Sequencing was performed on cord blood. These receptors all stem from a newborn girl in good health. The conserved cysteine and the conserved F or W are not part of the CDR3 here. The D gene is left open where the match is weak. Size values are once, few and many counts, or a class for expanded clones, and some rows have none.

>TRBV20-1|.|.
SARRFSTDTQY
>TRBV9|TRBD2|.
AGSVGGRGPYEQY
>TRBV25-1|.|few
ASSEPAGATDTQY
>TRBV28|TRBD2|.
ASTAVEVAGGNEQF
>TRBV6-5|TRBD2|.
ASNLLAGATNEQF
>TRBV7-9|.|.
ASSLAASGTYDEKLF
>TRBV25-1|.|.
ASSSSETRTDTQY
>TRBV6-1|TRBD2|.
AGAGTRSPDTQY
>TRBV20-1|.|.
SAREPTRSISYEQY
>TRBV24-1|.|few
ATSPQGLRTEAF
>TRBV7-2|TRBD1|.
ASSLVMGQGYNEQF
>TRBV7-2|.|.
ASSFSQVQETQF
>TRBV12-3/TRBV12-4|.|few
ASSFDDTGSSYEQY
>TRBV20-1|.|few
SARDGEGNTEAF
>TRBV12-3/TRBV12-4|.|.
ASRRDGQSSYEQY
>TRBV10-3|.|.
AIRGPRGDTQY
>TRBV29-1|TRBD1|few
SVDRVGGYNEQF
>TRBV3-1|.|.
ASTRQGANVLT
>TRBV12-3/TRBV12-4|.|few
ASSLWGGELYSNQPQH
>TRBV12-3/TRBV12-4|.|few
ASSFEGDFTDTQY
>TRBV7-2|TRBD2|.
ASSLVAGTSITYEQY
>TRBV7-2|TRBD1|.
ASVDRASYEQY
>TRBV28|TRBD1|few
ASSPYLGQGGEQY
>TRBV20-1|.|.
IAGNRENT
>TRBV12-3/TRBV12-4|TRBD1|.
ASRETGGIGEQY
>TRBV20-1|TRBD2|.
SAGDFRTSGQETQY
>TRBV3-1|TRBD2|few
ASSQDLIAGANRDEQF
>TRBV4-2|TRBD2|.
ASSQAGTSDYNEQF
>TRBV6-1|TRBD1|few
ASRAWFGQGIWPQH
>TRBV7-2|.|.
ASSWDNRAQH
>TRBV29-1|.|.
SVGRETDTQY
>TRBV7-8|.|few
ASSPDVAGAF
>TRBV14|.|many
ASSQAPDTQY
>TRBV28|.|few
ASSLAQLPWIYYEQY
>TRBV4-2|TRBD1|.
ASSPPTGGPANEKLF
>TRBV6-1|TRBD2|.
ASSDPGRAGGSLWGNEQF
>TRBV6-1|TRBD1|many
ASPKVGTASYEQY
>TRBV2|.|many
ASRKVTGPYEQY
>TRBV24-1|TRBD2|few
ATSDGRTSGITTDTQY
>TRBV12-5|TRBD2|.
ASALSGGGHEQF
>TRBV3-1|.|few
ASSHRLPGADTEAF
>TRBV20-1|.|.
SATGDGPYNEQF
>TRBV24-1|TRBD1|.
ATSDSQGPYNEQF
>TRBV12-3/TRBV12-4|.|.
ASSLRGGPLYNEQF
>TRBV28|.|.
ASTTTGEGYT
>TRBV5-1|.|.
ASSLAAWTDTQY
>TRBV2|.|few
ASYLEGLNEQF
>TRBV25-1|TRBD2|few
ASSGVAGLGDTDTQY
>TRBV5-6|TRBD1|.
ASSLGTVRREKLF
>TRBV9|.|.
ASSVGGLLGYNEQY
>TRBV28|.|.
ASSSPGLYNEQF